The 12 T cell receptor beta chains below come from one sample, sequenced in a study of tumor and adjacent non-tumor tissue in lung cancer. No cell sorting was done before RNA was extracted from the tissue. A modified ARM-PCR protocol with three rounds of nested PCR amplified TCRbeta. MiXCR was run by TCRdb on the multiplex PCR reads, yielding one entry per CDR3 protein. The sample records about 93,000 distinct CDR3 sequences, just over 65% being singletons. The sample taken for sequencing was lung tumor tissue. These receptors all come from a man aged 55 to 69 with non-small cell lung cancer.

To note about this clonotype: It is likely a read error, because the conserved phenylalanine at the end of the CDR3 is missing. The CDR3: CASSTGQGTFEKLFL. For the CDR3, the DNA is TGTGCCAGCAGCACGGGGCAGGGGACTTTTGAAAAACTGTTTTTA. J is TRBJ1-4 and V is TRBV5-4, with TRBD1 as a possible D gene (6 bases). CDR3 length: 15 residues. With 4 bases removed from V and 7 bases from J, the gap between germline ends came to 17 bases. The V gene's germline CDR1 is SGHNT and CDR2 YYREEE (reference sequence).

A note on this clonotype: Mismatch with germline at one junction end may stem from a read error. The rearrangement joins TRBV5-6 to TRBJ2-5; no clear D gene. Germline lookup yields CDR1 SGHDT and CDR2 YYEEEE. The CDR3 covers 16 residues. The DNA for the CDR3 is TGTGCTAGCAGCTTGGCCGCAGGTTTCGGGCAAGAGACCCAGTACTTC. It translates to CASSLAAGFGQETQYF.

V and J are TRBV12-3 or TRBV12-4 and TRBJ1-1, with 8 bases fitting TRBD1. The CDR3 loop spans 18 amino acids. With V trimmed by 5 bases and J by 1 base, 15 bases remained unmatched. The CDR3 is CASSPAGFRGPWNTEAFF. The CDR3, as DNA: TGTGCCAGCAGTCCCGCGGGGTTCAGGGGGCCGTGGAACACTGAAGCTTTCTTT.

On this clonotype itself: Compared with germline, one end of the junction differs, possibly owing to a read error. V usage is TRBV11-3 and J usage is TRBJ2-7, with 8 positions matching TRBD1. Per the germline V gene, CDR1 is SGHNT and CDR2 is YENEEA. The CDR3 is 15 amino acids. Written as DNA, the CDR3 is TGTGCCAGCAGCTTAGACGGGACAGGCTCCTACGAGCATTATTTC. This encodes CASSLDGTGSYEHYF.

A remark on this clonotype: This may be a read error, as it is one base from a much larger clone. V and J are TRBV20-1 and TRBJ2-1; no definite D call. Germline lookup yields CDR1 DFQATT and CDR2 SNEGSKA (reference sequence). This CDR3 has 12 residues. The CDR3 reads CSARGGWGEQSF. Written as DNA, the CDR3 is TGCAGTGCTAGAGGGGGATGGGGTGAGCAGTCCTTC.

This chain connects TRBV2 to TRBJ2-1; 9 nucleotides align to TRBD1. The CDR3 length is 14 residues. From germline, CDR1 is SNHLY and CDR2 FYNNEI. J gave up 7 bases and V 6 bases, and 7 bases lay outside the gene matches. The CDR3 here is CASSAQGAGNEQFF. CDR3 nucleotide sequence: TGTGCCAGCAGCGCACAGGGGGCCGGTAATGAGCAGTTCTTC.

V is TRBV6-5 and J is TRBJ1-1; 9 bases are a match to TRBD1. The germline V gene has CDR1 MNHEY and CDR2 SVGAGI. Germline trimming cut 9 bases from V and 0 bases from J; bases unmatched to any gene: 11. The CDR3 totals 16 residues. This CDR3 reads CASKIAGQGVNTEAFF. The CDR3 DNA reads as TGTGCCAGTAAAATCGCGGGACAGGGAGTGAACACTGAAGCTTTCTTT.

Concerning this clonotype itself: The junction and the germline gene differ at one end; a read error may be behind it. The chain uses TRBV24-1 and TRBJ2-2; D gene unclear. This CDR3 has 17 amino acids. Germline V lookup: CDR1 KGHDR, CDR2 SFDVKD. The CDR3 DNA is TGTGGCACCAGTGAGACCGTGGAAGGACGGAACACCGGGGAGCTGTTTTTT. Its translation: CGTSETVEGRNTGELFF.

Remarks on this clonotype: An end of the junction does not agree with germline; a read error may underlie this. The CDR3: CASRPILDRGLTGELFF. DNA for the CDR3: TGTGCCAGCAGACCCATCCTCGACAGGGGGCTTACCGGGGAGCTGTTTTTC. The chain is built from TRBV5-7 and TRBJ2-2; 10 positions agree with TRBD1. TRBV5-7 qualifies as an ORF whose function is uncertain. The CDR3 has 17 residues.

As regards this clonotype: A much bigger clone sits one base away, suggesting this may be a read error. The chain links TRBV6-6 to TRBJ1-1; possibly TRBD1 for D (6 bases). CDR1 and CDR2 (germline): MNHNY, SVGAGI (reference sequence). The CDR3 sequence is 15 residues long. The CDR3 region is CASNHRLGANTEALF. The CDR3 DNA follows: TGTGCCAGCAATCATAGGTTGGGGGCAAACACTGAAGCTCTCTTT.

On this clonotype: The junction does not match germline at one end; this may be a read error. DNA for the CDR3: TGTGGCAGCAGCATAACGGACAGAGGGCCCTACGTGCAGTACTTC. Protein sequence: CGSSITDRGPYVQYF. V is TRBV11-1 and J is TRBJ2-7; tentative D call: TRBD1 (6 bases). The CDR3 spans 15 residues. CDR1 SGHAT and CDR2 FQDESV come from the germline V gene (reference sequence).

A remark on this clonotype: One base away lies a much larger clone, so this may be a sequencing read error. V usage is TRBV20-1 and J usage is TRBJ2-3; 9 bases agree with TRBD1. CDR3 length: 14 amino acids. Germline CDR1 reads DFQATT; CDR2 reads SNEGSKA (reference sequence). The ends lost 7 bases at V and 1 base at J; junction bases unmatched: 6. DNA for the CDR3: TGCAGTGTGCGGGACAGGGTAGGCACAGATACGCAGTATTTT. This gives the protein CSVRDRVGTDTQYF.